A selection of T cell receptor beta chains follows, all from one sample in a study of human T cells and chemical hapten exposure. TCRdb recomputed calls from the RACE reads with MiXCR, one row per CDR3 protein. The sample includes roughly 180,000 distinct CDR3 sequences, around 20% of them seen just once. Sequencing was performed on whole blood, taken in connection with sensitization to the hapten diphenylcyclopropenone (DPC). All receptors derive from a woman between 45 and 60 years old with alopecia areata. Some clones in this sample may be carry-over from other donors' samples. CDR3s include the opening cysteine and the closing phenylalanine or tryptophan. Some rows have no size entry. The others give once, few or many, or a class for an expanded clone.

j_gene	v_gene	abundance	CDR3aa
TRBJ2-3	TRBV6-1	many	CASSELAGITDTQYF
TRBJ2-3	TRBV7-6	-	CASSTRLQREGYTQYF
TRBJ2-3	TRBV2	-	CASSESADTQYF
TRBJ1-1	TRBV2	-	CASRGGTDTLNVFF
TRBJ1-5	TRBV20-1	few	CSAIGQGGHQPQHF
TRBJ2-2	TRBV2	-	CASSEVRESGELFF
TRBJ2-1	TRBV7-9	-	CASSLEGIRGDEQFF
TRBJ1-2	TRBV29-1	-	CSAGDRGLNYGYTF
TRBJ2-5	TRBV20-1	few	CSADHLLTSGSQETQYF
TRBJ2-2	TRBV7-9	-	CASSLAFQGRDTGELFF
TRBJ1-1	TRBV9	-	CASARGDTEAFF
TRBJ2-7	TRBV20-1	many	CSARDRVQGQNYEQYF
TRBJ2-3	TRBV29-1	-	CSVEALGPDTQYF
TRBJ1-1	TRBV3-1	-	CASSLRGPATEAFF
TRBJ1-6	TRBV25-1	few	CASSEFGAGNNSPLHF
TRBJ2-1	TRBV29-1	-	CSVMNLRVGSNEQFF
TRBJ1-1	TRBV18	-	CASSPLTRLLNTEAFF
TRBJ2-3	TRBV5-1	few	CASSLALAFRTDTQYF
TRBJ1-1	TRBV7-2	-	CASSFSMNTEAFF
TRBJ2-1	TRBV7-3	few	CASSLTRQTGEQFF
TRBJ2-6	TRBV29-1	-	CSATADRSSGANVLTF
TRBJ2-7	TRBV14	few	CASSQSPTGYYEQYF
TRBJ2-2	TRBV29-1	-	CSVGGRADGELFF
TRBJ2-2	TRBV10-1	-	CASRGQGAGGELLF
TRBJ2-3	TRBV11-2	few	CASSRLVLVWPDTQYF
TRBJ1-2	TRBV6-6	-	CASSQQPGQVYGYTF
TRBJ1-1	TRBV29-1	few	CSVGGGGTLNTEAFF
TRBJ1-2	TRBV12-3/TRBV12-4	few	CASSFLGYGYTF
TRBJ1-3	TRBV6-6	-	CASSYGGAANTIYF
TRBJ1-1	TRBV7-2	-	CASSLFVNTEAFF
TRBJ1-5	TRBV29-1	many	CSVVLGDGQPQHF
TRBJ1-3	TRBV20-1	-	CSARGRKNEGNTVYF
TRBJ2-7	TRBV20-1	many	CSARDSSGDSYEQYF
TRBJ2-7	TRBV7-2	few	CASRSGGYEQYF
TRBJ1-1	TRBV12-3/TRBV12-4	-	CASSLIGRATEAFF
TRBJ1-5	TRBV27	-	CASSLVDPSSPQHF
TRBJ2-7	TRBV13	few	CASRKASFYEQYF
TRBJ2-3	TRBV28	few	CASSIGGTQYF
TRBJ1-4	TRBV7-2	-	CASSSDVGDEKLFF
TRBJ2-3	TRBV30	-	CAWSVLVDTQYF
TRBJ1-1	TRBV20-1	few	CSAHGAIRPEAFF
TRBJ2-2	TRBV2	-	CASSPPGTSGTFITGELFF
TRBJ1-5	TRBV4-2	-	CASSQEVNRGHIRNQPQHF
TRBJ1-1	TRBV12-3/TRBV12-4	-	CASSWPEGQPFF
TRBJ2-3	TRBV7-2	-	CASSLTPLAGGDTQYF
TRBJ2-6	TRBV27	many	CASSSGANVLTF
TRBJ2-2	TRBV3-1	-	CASSQGQGANTGELFF
TRBJ2-7	TRBV5-1	-	CASSPAGQSYEQYF
TRBJ1-1	TRBV12-3/TRBV12-4	-	CASRATRQLRAFF
TRBJ2-7	TRBV20-1	-	CSARTSRASRSYEQYF
TRBJ1-1	TRBV6-1	-	CASTLDRGNTEAFF
TRBJ2-5	TRBV29-1	few	CSVEEGVGETQYF